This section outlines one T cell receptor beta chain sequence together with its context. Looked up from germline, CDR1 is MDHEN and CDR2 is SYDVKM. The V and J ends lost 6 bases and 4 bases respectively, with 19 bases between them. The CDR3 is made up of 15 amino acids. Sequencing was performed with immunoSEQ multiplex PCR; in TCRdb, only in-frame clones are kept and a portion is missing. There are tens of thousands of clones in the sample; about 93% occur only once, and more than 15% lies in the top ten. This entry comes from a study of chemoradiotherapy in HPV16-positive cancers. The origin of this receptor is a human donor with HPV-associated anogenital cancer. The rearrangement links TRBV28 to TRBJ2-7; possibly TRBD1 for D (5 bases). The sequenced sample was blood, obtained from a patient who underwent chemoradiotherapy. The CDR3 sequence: CASSVPTKGLYEQYF. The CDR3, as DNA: TGTGCCAGCAGCGTACCCACTAAGGGGCTGTACGAGCAGTACTTC.